This TCR beta chain originates from a study of cytomegalovirus exposure and HLA in healthy donors. PCR primers comprised 60 Vbeta and 13 Jbeta primers. The data were produced by immunoSEQ multiplex PCR, yet TCRdb's version contains in-frame clones alone and is incomplete. Altogether about 180,000 clones are present, approximately 72% being singletons, with the ten largest covering 2.5%. From germline, CDR1 is SGHNT and CDR2 YYREEE (reference sequence). This CDR3 region has 13 residues. Trimming removed 4 bases at V and 5 bases at J, with 9 bases between. The source of this sequence is a human donor in good health. Sequenced material: PBMCs. The genes are TRBV5-4 and TRBJ2-2; possible D gene TRBD1, 6 bases. The CDR3 region is CASSGTGTGELFF. The CDR3 nucleotides are TGTGCCAGCAGCGGAACAGGGACCGGGGAGCTGTTTTTT.